Listed below are T cell receptor beta chains from one sample, sequenced in a study of blood T cell repertoires in COVID-19. TCRdb keeps only in-frame clones here, not all; method: immunoSEQ multiplex PCR. The sample shows about 300,000 clones, roughly 91% of them seen only once. Sequenced: peripheral blood. The source of these receptors is a woman aged 25-40 years with COVID-19, enrolled during active disease. CDR3s include the opening cysteine and the closing phenylalanine or tryptophan. The D gene is left open where the match is weak. Only part of the rows carry a size: once, few, many, or a class if the clone is expanded.

j_gene,v_gene,d_gene,abundance,CDR3aa,CDR3nt
TRBJ1-2,TRBV5-1,TRBD1,NA,CASSLTGEANYGYTF,TGCGCCAGCAGCTTGACAGGGGAAGCTAACTATGGCTACACCTTC
TRBJ1-2,TRBV9,TRBD1,NA,CASSTSWGQGKDSNYGYTF,TGTGCCAGCAGCACGTCTTGGGGACAGGGGAAGGATTCCAACTATGGCTACACCTTC
TRBJ2-1,TRBV19,TRBD1,NA,CASIGQGAAYNEQFF,TGTGCCAGTATAGGACAGGGAGCAGCCTACAATGAGCAGTTCTTC
TRBJ1-5,TRBV21-1,NA,once,CASSKTGPGQPQHF,TGTGCCAGCAGCAAGACAGGGCCGGGTCAGCCCCAGCATTTT
TRBJ1-4,TRBV10-3,NA,NA,CAISARGTNEKLFF,TGTGCCATCAGCGCCCGGGGAACTAATGAAAAACTGTTTTTT
TRBJ1-6,TRBV2,NA,NA,CASSVGQGVNSPLHF,TGTGCCAGCAGTGTCGGCCAGGGTGTTAATTCACCCCTCCACTTT
TRBJ1-5,TRBV6-1,TRBD1,NA,CASSPTDRNQPQHF,TGTGCCAGCAGTCCCACGGACAGGAATCAGCCCCAGCATTTT
TRBJ1-2,TRBV6-2/TRBV6-3,NA,once,CASSYSWQGGGYTF,TGTGCCAGCAGTTACTCTTGGCAGGGAGGTGGCTACACCTTC
TRBJ1-2,TRBV6-5,NA,NA,CASSLRGGAYTF,TGTGCCAGCAGTCTACGAGGCGGGGCCTACACCTTC
TRBJ1-2,TRBV28,TRBD1,NA,CASRGTGGFYYGYTF,TGTGCCAGCAGAGGGACAGGGGGCTTCTACTATGGCTACACCTTC
TRBJ2-3,TRBV10-3,NA,NA,CAISESGRADTQYF,TGTGCCATCAGTGAGTCTGGCAGGGCAGATACGCAGTATTTT
TRBJ2-5,TRBV7-9,NA,NA,CASSFMETQYF,TGTGCCAGCAGCTTCATGGAGACCCAGTACTTC
TRBJ1-4,TRBV10-3,NA,NA,CAISEAGDEKLFF,TGTGCCATCAGTGAGGCAGGGGATGAAAAACTGTTTTTT
TRBJ2-6,TRBV19,TRBD1,NA,CASSARDRESGANVLTF,TGTGCCAGTAGTGCCCGGGACAGAGAGTCTGGGGCCAACGTCCTGACTTTC
TRBJ1-5,TRBV7-8,TRBD1,NA,CASSAGQASNQPQHF,TGTGCCAGCAGCGCCGGACAGGCCAGCAATCAGCCCCAGCATTTT
TRBJ1-1,TRBV19,TRBD1,NA,CASSMGQGGNEAFF,TGTGCCAGTAGTATGGGACAGGGGGGGAATGAAGCTTTCTTT
TRBJ2-7,TRBV5-5,TRBD1,NA,CASSYIPGTEDYEQYF,TGTGCCAGCAGCTACATTCCCGGGACAGAAGACTACGAGCAGTACTTC
TRBJ1-2,TRBV28,NA,NA,CASSQPSGGAYGYTF,TGTGCCAGCAGCCAACCATCCGGAGGGGCCTATGGCTACACCTTC
TRBJ1-6,TRBV11-2,NA,NA,CASRGGSYNSPLHF,TGTGCCAGCCGAGGGGGTTCTTATAATTCACCCCTCCACTTT
TRBJ1-5,TRBV19,TRBD1,NA,CASSPWDSSNQPQHF,TGTGCCAGTAGTCCCTGGGACAGTAGCAATCAGCCCCAGCATTTT
TRBJ1-3,TRBV4-3,NA,NA,CASSQDRGFGNTIYF,TGCGCCAGCAGCCAAGATAGAGGTTTTGGAAACACCATATATTTT
TRBJ2-5,TRBV11-2,TRBD2,few,CASSLGAGTSGVWETQYF,TGTGCCAGCAGCTTAGGCGCCGGGACTAGCGGCGTCTGGGAGACCCAGTACTTC
TRBJ1-2,TRBV28,NA,NA,CASSLNSPYGYTF,TGTGCCAGCAGTTTGAACAGCCCGTATGGCTACACCTTC
TRBJ2-7,TRBV3-1/TRBV3-2,NA,few,CASSQEWSRLAYEQYF,TGTGCCAGCAGCCAAGAATGGAGCAGATTGGCCTACGAGCAGTACTTC
TRBJ1-2,TRBV19,NA,NA,CASSSPGGSTNINYGYTF,TGTGCCAGTAGTAGCCCGGGGGGCTCCACGAATATTAACTATGGCTACACCTTC
TRBJ2-3,TRBV11-2,NA,NA,CASSTQAGSELDTQYF,TGTGCCAGCAGCACACAAGCCGGGTCCGAGCTAGATACGCAGTATTTT
TRBJ1-5,TRBV5-6,NA,NA,CASSLTGFGGPQHF,TGTGCCAGCAGCTTGACAGGGTTTGGTGGACCCCAGCATTTT
TRBJ1-2,TRBV14,TRBD1,NA,CASSVDRAGGYTF,TGTGCCAGCAGCGTGGACAGGGCGGGAGGCTACACCTTC
TRBJ1-4,TRBV18,TRBD1,NA,CASSPGTAHEKLFF,TGTGCCAGCTCACCCGGGACAGCCCATGAAAAACTGTTTTTT